The 4 T cell receptor beta chains reported below all come from one sample, sequenced in a study of T cells expressing NK-cell markers. After re-calling the 5' RACE reads, TCRdb lists one entry per CDR3 protein, DNA absent. Reported are some 390,000 distinct CDR3 sequences; the ten largest clones contain around a tenth. The sequencing input was blood T cells: a sorted CD56 or NKG2C T cell subset, CD4+ or CD8+ T cells, or bulk PBMC T cells (not recorded which). Receptors originate from a woman between 50 and 59 years old in good health.

The gene calls are TRBV12-3 or TRBV12-4 and TRBJ2-5; the D gene TCRdb calls, TRBD1, cannot be checked with no DNA. CDR3 length: 15 residues. CDR3 sequence reads: CASSSPGFARETQYF.

The gene calls are TRBV27 and TRBJ1-5. From germline, CDR1 is MNHEY and CDR2 SMNVEV (reference sequence). The CDR3 is 13 amino acids. CDR3 in amino acids: CASTISANQPQHF.

The gene calls are TRBV5-1 and TRBJ2-1; no DNA is available, so the TRBD2 call from TCRdb remains unchecked. The CDR3 contains 16 residues. CDR1 and CDR2 from the germline V gene are SGHRS and YFSETQ. The CDR3 protein is CASSLPLAGVGNEQFF.

The rearrangement links TRBV21-1 to TRBJ2-3. TRBV21-1 is described as a pseudogene. This CDR3 contains 15 residues. CDR3 sequence reads: CASSENLGSTDTQYF.